The 31 T cell receptor beta chains presented below share a single source sample, sequenced in a study of blood T cell repertoires in COVID-19. Generated by immunoSEQ multiplex PCR, the TCRdb table keeps only in-frame clones and is missing some. The table records about 250,000 clones, around four fifths of them present only once. The sequencing sample was made of peripheral blood. These receptor sequences come from a man in his forties with active or convalescent COVID-19.

This chain joins TRBV6-6 and TRBJ1-1; possibly TRBD1 for D (6 bases). The CDR3 loop spans 16 amino acids. Trimming shortened V by 2 bases and J by 1 base, and 14 bases separated the two germline ends. From germline, CDR1 is MNHNY and CDR2 SVGAGI (reference sequence). Written as DNA, the CDR3 is TGTGCCAGCAGTTACCGTTTGACAGGAACGAACACTGAAGCTTTCTTT. Amino acid sequence: CASSYRLTGTNTEAFF.

This clone has a handful of counts. The gene calls are TRBV19 and TRBJ2-6, with D perhaps TRBD1 (6 bases). V was trimmed by 1 base and J by 4 bases, leaving 32 bases between them. Germline CDR1 is LNHDA and CDR2 is SQIVND (reference sequence). The CDR3 has 23 residues. As DNA, the CDR3 is TGTGCCAGTAGTATAGCCCGCACCTTTGGAACTAGGGGGTTCCGAGGCGGGGCCAACGTCCTGACTTTC. The encoded protein is CASSIARTFGTRGFRGGANVLTF.

The chain recombines TRBV3-1 (or the pseudogene TRBV3-2) with TRBJ1-1; D perhaps matches TRBD1 (5 bases). CDR3 length: 15 residues. The V end lost 4 bases, the J end lost 5 bases, and 17 bases lay between the germline ends. Germline CDR1 and CDR2: LGHDT and YNNKEL (reference sequence). The CDR3, as DNA: TGTGCCAGCAGCCCCGATGGGGGAGGTGGGACTGAAGCTTTCTTT. Its translation is CASSPDGGGGTEAFF.

V gene TRBV6-5 combines with J gene TRBJ1-3, with a possible D match to TRBD1 (6 bases). CDR3 length: 15 residues. The V and J ends lost 6 bases and 3 bases respectively, with 15 bases between them. Germline assignment: CDR1 MNHEY and CDR2 SVGAGI. CDR3 bases: TGTGCCAGCAGCCTTACACAGGGTCATGGAAACACCATATATTTT. Residues: CASSLTQGHGNTIYF.

The CDR3 sequence is CASSKGGRTGMNTEAFF. DNA of the CDR3: TGTGCCAGTAGTAAGGGGGGTCGGACAGGGATGAACACTGAAGCTTTCTTT. V and J are TRBV19 and TRBJ1-1, with 8 nucleotides matching TRBD1. The CDR3 has 17 amino acids. V lost 4 bases to trimming and J lost 0 bases; unmatched junction nucleotides: 10. Germline V gene data show CDR1 as LNHDA and CDR2 as SQIVND (reference sequence). The variable domain in full, completed from reference TRBV19 and TRBJ1-1, reads DGGITQSPKYLFRKEGQNVTLSCEQNLNHDAMYWYRQDPGQGLRLIYYSQIVNDFQKGDIAEGYSVSREKKESFPLTVTSAQKNPTAFYLCASSKGGRTGMNTEAFFGQGTRLTVV.

The rearrangement uses TRBV27 and TRBJ2-6, with 9 bases identical to TRBD2. The junction had 12 bases not matched to a gene; V was cut back by 2 bases and J by 4 bases. Germline V gene lookup returns CDR1 MNHEY and CDR2 SMNVEV (reference sequence). The CDR3 has 19 amino acids. The CDR3 region is CASSLTLPSGASGANVLTF. CDR3 bases: TGTGCCAGCAGTTTAACGTTACCTAGCGGGGCATCCGGGGCCAACGTCCTGACTTTC.

This clone showed up just a few times. The V and J genes are TRBV18 and TRBJ1-2; D is ambiguous. Germline CDR1 is KGHSH and CDR2 is LQKENI. Trimming took off 0 bases at V and 7 bases at J, with 9 bases between the two ends. The CDR3 covers 13 residues. Here the CDR3 reads CASSPPPHGGYTF. CDR3 bases: TGTGCCAGCTCACCACCTCCCCACGGTGGCTACACCTTC.

The V gene is TRBV7-8, the J gene TRBJ2-2, with D perhaps matching TRBD2 (6 bases). Trimming removed 1 base at V and 6 bases at J, with 15 bases between. The CDR3 is made up of 16 amino acids. CDR1 is SGHVS, CDR2 FQNEAQ, per germline. The CDR3 region has the DNA TGTGCCAGCAGCTTAGTAAACGGGGGAGTTTCCGGGGAGCTGTTTTTT. Encoded protein: CASSLVNGGVSGELFF.

This clone was seen more than once but under ten times. The chain uses TRBV7-2 and TRBJ1-2; the D is unclear. Trimming stripped 4 bases from V and 7 bases from J, with 16 bases between. CDR3 length: 14 amino acids. Germline CDR1 and CDR2: SGHTA and FQGNSA. The CDR3 DNA follows: TGTGCCAGCAGCTCCTACCGACGGGAGGGTGGCTACACCTTC. Protein product: CASSSYRREGGYTF. The whole variable domain, remainder taken from reference TRBV7-2 and TRBJ1-2, is GAGVSQSPSNKVTEKGKDVELRCDPISGHTALYWYRQSLGQGLEFLIYFQGNSAPDKSGLPSDRFSAERTGGSVSTLTIQRTQQEDSAVYLCASSSYRREGGYTFGSGTRLTVV.

The chain carries TRBV24-1 and TRBJ2-5, with D possibly TRBD1 on 6 matching bases. V was clipped by 6 bases and J by 5 bases, with 15 bases between them. Germline lookup yields CDR1 KGHDR and CDR2 SFDVKD. The CDR3 contains 14 residues. The CDR3 coding sequence is TGTGCCACCAGTACATCAGGGGCCCGGGAGACCCAGTACTTC. Protein sequence: CATSTSGARETQYF.

The chain joins TRBV19 to TRBJ1-1; 9 bases fit TRBD1. Germline V gene sequence: CDR1 LNHDA, CDR2 SQIVND (reference sequence). V shed 7 bases and J 6 bases; nucleotides not matched to a gene: 6. The CDR3 covers 13 residues. CDR3 nucleotides: TGTGCCAGTACGGACAGGGGATTTGCTGAAGCTTTCTTT. Translated, it gives CASTDRGFAEAFF.

The rearrangement links TRBV6-4 to TRBJ2-5; 7 positions agree with TRBD2. In germline, CDR1 is MRHNA, CDR2 SNTAGT. Trimming cost V 7 bases and J 6 bases; bases outside gene matches: 20. CDR3 length: 17 amino acids. This chain's CDR3 is CASTYHLGGEGLKTQYF. As DNA, the CDR3 is TGTGCCAGCACCTACCACCTAGGCGGGGAGGGTTTAAAGACCCAGTACTTC.

CDR3 sequence (DNA): TGTGCCAGCAGTCCTTCGGGACAGGGGGCGGACGAGCAGTACTTC. Its translation is CASSPSGQGADEQYF. J is TRBJ2-7 and V is TRBV28; 12 positions match TRBD1. The germline CDR1 and CDR2 sequences are MDHEN and SYDVKM. The CDR3 has 15 amino acids. The J segment lost 5 bases and the V segment lost 5 bases, leaving 7 bases of the junction unmatched.

The chain has TRBV30 and TRBJ1-1; 9 bases line up with TRBD1. Looked up from germline, CDR1 is GTSNPN and CDR2 is SVGIG (reference sequence). With 3 bases clipped from V and 4 bases from J, the junction kept 3 bases outside the gene matches. This CDR3 region has 13 residues. This CDR3 reads CAWRWTGVTEAFF. As DNA, the CDR3 is TGTGCCTGGAGATGGACAGGGGTCACTGAAGCTTTCTTT.

The chain has TRBV6-2 or TRBV6-3 and TRBJ1-2, with 7 bases lining up with TRBD1. In germline, CDR1 is MNHEY, CDR2 SVGEGT. After removal of 5 bases from V and 2 bases from J, the junction contained 8 bases not matched to a gene. The CDR3 totals 15 residues. CDR3 protein: CASSQQTGVNYGYTF. The CDR3 DNA sequence: TGTGCCAGCAGTCAACAAACAGGGGTGAACTATGGCTACACCTTC.

The chain couples TRBV10-3 to TRBJ2-5; maybe TRBD2 (7 bases). CDR3 length: 16 residues. Between the trimmed V and J ends, which lost 3 bases and 1 base, there was a span of 15 bases. CDR1 is ENHRY and CDR2 is SYGVKD in the germline V gene. In DNA, the CDR3 is TGTGCCATCAGTGAAGGGGGGGGTTATCCCCAAGAGACCCAGTACTTC. Translation gives CAISEGGGYPQETQYF.

The chain couples TRBV9 to TRBJ2-2; TRBD1 agrees at 7 bases. V trimming: 4 bases; J trimming: 6 bases; junction bases outside the gene matches: 12. The germline gives CDR1 SGDLS, CDR2 YYNGEE. CDR3 length: 16 residues. The CDR3 nucleotides read TGTGCCAGCAGCCACTCCGGGACAGTTATCGCCGGGGAGCTGTTTTTT. It translates to CASSHSGTVIAGELFF.

V is TRBV30 and J is TRBJ1-6, with TRBD1 matching over 7 bases. Germline CDR1 reads GTSNPN; CDR2 reads SVGIG (reference sequence). The junction had 12 bases not matched to a gene; V was cut back by 3 bases and J by 10 bases. The CDR3 covers 15 residues. CDR3 in amino acids: CAWSYPTGDRSPLHF. The CDR3 nucleotides are TGTGCCTGGAGCTACCCTACAGGGGATCGCTCACCCCTCCACTTT.

The V gene is TRBV7-2, the J gene TRBJ1-5, with TRBD1 matching over 10 bases. The V gene end was trimmed by 1 base and the J gene end by 6 bases; junction bases not matched to a gene: 3. The germline gives CDR1 SGHTA, CDR2 FQGNSA. CDR3 length: 15 residues. Here the CDR3 reads CASSLGQGAGQPQHF. For the CDR3, the DNA is TGTGCCAGCAGCTTAGGACAGGGGGCAGGTCAGCCCCAGCATTTT.

In its sample, this clone was seen a few times. The chain links TRBV6-1 to TRBJ2-7, with D perhaps matching TRBD2 (6 bases). V shed 3 bases and J shed 1 base, with 16 bases lying between them. This CDR3 spans 16 amino acids. Germline V gene sequence: CDR1 MNHNS, CDR2 SASEGT. CDR3 in DNA: TGTGCCAGCAGTGACCCCTGGGAGGCGGAGTCCTACGAGCAGTACTTC. Its translation is CASSDPWEAESYEQYF.

The chain uses TRBV7-6 and TRBJ2-1, with 15 bases fitting TRBD2. V gave up 5 bases and J gave up 10 bases; unmatched junction bases: 6. The length of the CDR3 is 15 residues. The germline gives CDR1 SGHVS, CDR2 FNYEAQ. The DNA for the CDR3 is TGTGCCAGCAGCCTCGCCGGGACTAGCGGGGGGGAGCAGTTCTTC. Amino acid sequence: CASSLAGTSGGEQFF.

This sequence joins TRBV28 and TRBJ2-2; 7 nucleotides align to TRBD2. V gave up 5 bases and J gave up 1 base; unmatched junction bases: 7. The CDR3 has 16 amino acids. Per germline, CDR1 MDHEN and CDR2 SYDVKM. The CDR3 loop is CASSPHSSGNTGELFF. The CDR3 DNA reads as TGTGCCAGCAGTCCCCATTCTAGCGGGAACACCGGGGAGCTGTTTTTT.

J is TRBJ2-5 and V is TRBV16; TRBD2 matches at 8 bases. Unmatched junction bases numbered 11, after V lost 0 bases and J lost 5 bases. CDR3 size: 17 residues. Germline V CDR1 and CDR2: KGHSY, FQNENV. The CDR3 is CASSQSRLAGPEETQYF. For the CDR3, the DNA is TGTGCCAGCAGCCAATCAAGGCTAGCGGGTCCTGAGGAGACCCAGTACTTC.

This clone was seen only once. V is TRBV7-3 and J is TRBJ1-1; D unresolved. The CDR3 covers 13 residues. CDR1 is SGHTA, CDR2 FQGTGA, per germline. With 5 bases removed from V and 1 base from J, the gap between germline ends came to 8 bases. CDR3 sequence reads: CASSQDWNTEAFF. The DNA of the CDR3 is TGTGCCAGCAGCCAAGACTGGAACACTGAAGCTTTCTTT.

The genes are TRBV7-6 and TRBJ2-1; 10 bases are shared with TRBD2. The CDR3 contains 15 residues. Trimming took 3 bases from V and 5 from J; bases not matched to a gene: 4. Germline V gives CDR1 SGHVS, CDR2 FNYEAQ. The CDR3 region is CASSFLAGVDNEQFF. The CDR3 DNA reads TGTGCCAGCAGCTTCCTAGCGGGGGTTGACAATGAGCAGTTCTTC.

The V gene is TRBV6-2 or TRBV6-3, the J gene TRBJ2-1, with 10 bases that match TRBD2. J was trimmed by 1 base and V by 6 bases; bases with no gene match: 18. The CDR3 length is 20 residues. Germline assignment: CDR1 MNHEY and CDR2 SVGEGT. CDR3 amino acids: CASSLQAGGRFSTSYNEQFF. The CDR3 DNA is TGTGCCAGCAGCTTACAAGCGGGAGGGCGCTTTAGTACGTCCTACAATGAGCAGTTCTTC.

The rearrangement joins TRBV18 to TRBJ1-4; a weak D match, TRBD1 (5 bases). The germline gives CDR1 KGHSH, CDR2 LQKENI. Between the trimmed V and J ends, which lost 5 bases and 5 bases, there was a span of 15 bases. CDR3 length: 15 amino acids. CDR3 region: CASSDLPGGNEKLFF. The CDR3 DNA is TGTGCCAGCTCAGACCTACCGGGGGGAAATGAAAAACTGTTTTTT.

The chain is built from TRBV5-4 and TRBJ2-3; no clear D gene. The CDR3 contains 13 residues. V gave up 4 bases and J gave up 0 bases, with 6 bases separating them. The germline V gene encodes CDR1 SGHNT and CDR2 YYREEE (reference sequence). The CDR3 spells CASSKTSTDTQYF. CDR3 DNA sequence: TGTGCCAGCAGCAAGACTAGCACAGATACGCAGTATTTT.

This clone was detected a few times. The CDR3 loop reads CASSPLGGSGNTIYF. The CDR3 DNA follows: TGTGCCAGCAGCCCTCTCGGAGGCTCTGGAAACACCATATATTTT. The rearrangement joins TRBV3-1 (or the pseudogene TRBV3-2) to TRBJ1-3; D ambiguous. Germline CDR1 and CDR2: LGHDT and YNNKEL (reference sequence). The CDR3 sequence is 15 residues long. Trimming shortened V by 4 bases and J by 0 bases, and 10 bases separated the two germline ends.

The chain has TRBV7-9 and TRBJ1-5; D is undetermined. CDR1 and CDR2 (germline): SEHNR, FQNEAQ (reference sequence). The ends were cut back, 3 bases at V and 5 bases at J, with 5 bases in the middle. The CDR3 is made up of 12 amino acids. CDR3: CASSFPDQPQHF. The CDR3 DNA reads TGTGCCAGCAGCTTCCCAGATCAGCCCCAGCATTTT.

CDR3 nucleotides: TGTGCCAACACCGTGGGCGCCCAAATTAATACAACTAATGAAAAACTGTTTTTT. This codes for CANTVGAQINTTNEKLFF. This chain uses TRBV28 with TRBJ1-4; D not resolved. The V and J ends lost 10 bases and 0 bases respectively, with 24 bases between them. The length of the CDR3 is 18 residues. Per germline, CDR1 MDHEN and CDR2 SYDVKM.